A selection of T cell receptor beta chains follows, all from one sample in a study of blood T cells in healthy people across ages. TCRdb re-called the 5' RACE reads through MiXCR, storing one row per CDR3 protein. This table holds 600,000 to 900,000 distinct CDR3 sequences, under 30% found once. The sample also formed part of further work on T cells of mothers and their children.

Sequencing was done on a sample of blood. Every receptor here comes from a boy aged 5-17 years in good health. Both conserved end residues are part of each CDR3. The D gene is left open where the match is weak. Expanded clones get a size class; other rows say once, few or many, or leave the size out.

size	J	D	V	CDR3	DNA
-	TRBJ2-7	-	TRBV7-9	CASSLALTGYEQYF	TGTGCCAGCAGCTTAGCGCTAACAGGCTACGAGCAGTACTTC
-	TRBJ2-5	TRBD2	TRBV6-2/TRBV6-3	CAASGGALYQETQYF	TGTGCCGCCTCGGGGGGGGCCCTGTACCAAGAGACCCAGTACTTC
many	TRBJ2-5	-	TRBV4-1	CASSPPRGETQYF	TGCGCCAGCAGCCCCCCCCGGGGGGAGACCCAGTACTTC
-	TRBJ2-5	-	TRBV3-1	CASSQAWRGLETQYF	TGTGCCAGCAGCCAAGCATGGCGGGGTCTCGAGACCCAGTACTTC
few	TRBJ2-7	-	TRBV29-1	CSVARFADEQYF	TGCAGCGTTGCCAGGTTCGCCGACGAGCAGTACTTC
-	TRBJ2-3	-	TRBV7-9	CASSRAADGDTQYF	TGTGCCAGCAGCCGAGCAGCCGACGGAGATACGCAGTATTTT
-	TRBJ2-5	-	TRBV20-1	CSALGVGLLETQYF	TGCAGTGCTCTGGGCGTGGGGCTTTTAGAGACCCAGTACTTC
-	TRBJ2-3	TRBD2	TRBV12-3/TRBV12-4	CASSRGPLGTSGITDTQYF	TGTGCCAGCAGCAGGGGCCCTTTGGGGACTAGCGGAATCACAGATACGCAGTATTTT
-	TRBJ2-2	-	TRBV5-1	CASKPRQENTGELFF	TGCGCCAGCAAACCCCGACAGGAGAACACCGGGGAGCTGTTTTTT
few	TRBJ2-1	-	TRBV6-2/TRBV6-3	CASSYPGDEQFF	TGTGCCAGCAGTTACCCGGGGGATGAGCAGTTCTTC
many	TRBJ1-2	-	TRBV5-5	CASSLGQYGYTF	TGTGCCAGCAGCTTGGGACAGTATGGCTACACCTTC
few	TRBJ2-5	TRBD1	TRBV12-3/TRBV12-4	CASSLAGEGADETQYF	TGTGCCAGCAGTTTAGCGGGAGAGGGGGCGGATGAGACCCAGTACTTC
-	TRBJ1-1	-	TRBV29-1	CSAISGGLTTEAFF	TGCAGCGCCATCTCCGGGGGTCTTACCACTGAAGCTTTCTTT
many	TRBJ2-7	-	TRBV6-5	CATSRQGGSYEQYF	TGTGCCACCTCCCGGCAGGGAGGTTCCTACGAGCAGTACTTC
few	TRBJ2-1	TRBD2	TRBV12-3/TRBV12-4	CASSHGGAAYNEQFF	TGTGCCAGCAGTCACGGGGGGGCCGCCTACAATGAGCAGTTCTTC
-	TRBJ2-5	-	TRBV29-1	CSVEKRDQTPRGTQYF	TGCAGCGTAGAAAAAAGGGACCAAACCCCTAGAGGGACCCAGTACTTC
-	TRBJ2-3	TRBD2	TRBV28	CASTLAGGLTDTQYF	TGTGCCAGCACTCTAGCGGGGGGGCTTACAGATACGCAGTATTTT
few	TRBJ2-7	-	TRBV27	CASSLEGQVDEQYF	TGTGCCAGCAGTTTAGAAGGGCAGGTTGACGAGCAGTACTTC
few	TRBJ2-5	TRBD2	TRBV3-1	CASSLGPAGGTETQYF	TGTGCCAGCAGTTTAGGCCCAGCGGGGGGTACAGAGACCCAGTACTTC
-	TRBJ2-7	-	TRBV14	CASSQEIGLSYEQYF	TGTGCCAGCAGCCAAGAAATCGGTCTCTCCTACGAGCAGTACTTC
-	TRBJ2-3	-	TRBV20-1	CSASLPRRATDTQYF	TGCAGTGCTAGTCTCCCCCGGAGGGCCACAGATACGCAGTATTTT
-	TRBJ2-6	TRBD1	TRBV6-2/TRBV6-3	CASERIQGRAKANVLTF	TGTGCCAGCGAGAGAATACAGGGGCGTGCTAAGGCCAACGTCCTGACTTTC
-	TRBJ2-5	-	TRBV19	CGLLDQETQYF	TGTGGACTCTTGGATCAAGAGACCCAGTACTTC
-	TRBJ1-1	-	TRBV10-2	CASSGPGTKNTEAFF	TGCGCCAGCAGTGGACCCGGGACAAAGAACACTGAAGCTTTCTTT
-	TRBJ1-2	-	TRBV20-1	CSAATQTRESYGYTF	TGCAGTGCCGCTACCCAAACCCGAGAGAGCTATGGCTACACCTTC
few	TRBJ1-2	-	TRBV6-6	CASSSVYGYTF	TGTGCCAGCAGTTCAGTTTATGGCTACACCTTC
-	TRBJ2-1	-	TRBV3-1	CASSLGTTNEQFF	TGTGCCAGCAGCCTGGGGACCACGAATGAGCAGTTCTTC
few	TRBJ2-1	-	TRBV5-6	CASSWGKGYEQFF	TGTGCCAGCAGCTGGGGAAAGGGGTATGAGCAGTTCTTC
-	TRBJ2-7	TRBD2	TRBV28	CASSLGLLAGVTARSYEQYF	TGTGCCAGCAGTCTTGGGCTACTAGCGGGGGTGACCGCTAGGTCCTACGAGCAGTACTTC
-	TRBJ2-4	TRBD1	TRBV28	CASSPLGQGRYLHIQYF	TGTGCCAGCAGTCCATTGGGACAGGGGCGATACCTACACATTCAGTACTTC
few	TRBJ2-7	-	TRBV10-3	CAISESTCGLSGQYF	TGTGCCATCAGTGAGTCGACCTGCGGACTCTCCGGGCAGTACTTC
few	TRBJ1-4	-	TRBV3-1	CASSQDPGGGEKLFF	TGTGCCAGCAGCCAAGATCCGGGGGGCGGGGAAAAACTGTTTTTT
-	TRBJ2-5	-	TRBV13	CASSWEDSQETQYF	TGTGCCAGCAGCTGGGAGGACAGTCAAGAGACCCAGTACTTC
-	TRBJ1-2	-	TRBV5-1	CASSASNYGYTF	TGCGCCAGCAGCGCAAGTAACTATGGCTACACCTTC
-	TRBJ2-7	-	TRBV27	CASSYTGPYEQYF	TGTGCCAGCAGTTATACAGGGCCCTACGAGCAGTACTTC
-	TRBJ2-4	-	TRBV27	CARPSWRKNIQYF	TGTGCCAGACCTTCTTGGCGGAAAAACATTCAGTACTTC
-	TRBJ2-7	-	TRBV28	CASSGGGTVGVADF	TGTGCCAGCAGTGGGGGGGGGACAGTCGGCGTCGCGGACTTC
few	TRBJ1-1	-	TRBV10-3	CAISEMGSSTEAFF	TGTGCCATCAGCGAAATGGGATCCAGCACTGAAGCTTTCTTT
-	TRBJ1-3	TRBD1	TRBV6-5	CASTPGQGSGNTIYF	TGTGCCAGCACCCCAGGACAGGGCTCTGGAAACACCATATATTTT
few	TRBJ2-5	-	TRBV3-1	CASSQDRVTVGETQYF	TGTGCCAGCAGCCAAGATAGGGTGACAGTGGGGGAGACCCAGTACTTC
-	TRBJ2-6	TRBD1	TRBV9	CASSVRPGTGSGANVLTF	TGTGCCAGCAGCGTCCGTCCCGGGACAGGGTCCGGGGCCAACGTCCTGACTTTC
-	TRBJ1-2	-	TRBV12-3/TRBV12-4	CASSSRQYGYTF	TGTGCCAGCAGTTCTCGACAGTATGGCTACACCTTC
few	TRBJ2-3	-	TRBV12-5	CASGLGQVSTDTQYF	TGTGCTAGTGGTTTGGGACAAGTGAGCACAGATACGCAGTATTTT
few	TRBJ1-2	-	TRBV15	CATSRERAGYGYTF	TGTGCCACCAGCAGAGAAAGGGCAGGGTATGGCTACACCTTC
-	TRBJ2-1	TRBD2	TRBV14	CASSRQSGVLYNEQFF	TGTGCCAGCAGCCGACAAAGCGGGGTCCTCTACAATGAGCAGTTCTTC
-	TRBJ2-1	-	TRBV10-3	CAISERRTEQFF	TGTGCCATCAGTGAGAGACGCACTGAGCAGTTCTTC
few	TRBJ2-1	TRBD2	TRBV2	CASPRGGVSGGRYNEQFF	TGTGCCTCCCCGCGGGGGGGTGTTAGCGGGGGCCGCTACAATGAGCAGTTCTTC
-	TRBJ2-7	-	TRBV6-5	CASSLPTRVNEQYF	TGTGCCAGCAGCCTCCCAACCAGGGTCAACGAGCAGTACTTC
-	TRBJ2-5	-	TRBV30	CAWSVRFRGETQYF	TGTGCCTGGAGTGTGCGGTTCAGGGGAGAGACCCAGTACTTC
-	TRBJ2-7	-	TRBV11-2	CASSAQGGSYEQYF	TGTGCCAGCAGCGCCCAGGGGGGCTCCTACGAGCAGTACTTC
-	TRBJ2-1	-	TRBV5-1	CASSFGPNNEQFF	TGCGCCAGCAGCTTTGGGCCAAACAATGAGCAGTTCTTC
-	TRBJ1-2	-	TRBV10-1	CASLRGAYGYTF	TGCGCCAGCCTCCGGGGGGCCTATGGCTACACCTTC